One sample yielded the 18 T cell receptor beta chains listed below, sequenced in a study of T cell responses to AZD1222 COVID-19 vaccine. The repertoire was sequenced with immunoSEQ multiplex PCR; TCRdb's copy has only in-frame clones and lacks some. This sample carries about 120,000 clones, more than 75% of them seen once, and the ten largest clones take more than 9%. The sample in question was peripheral blood, obtained on day 0 of AZD1222 vaccination. The receptors originated from an adult in good health.

V and J are TRBV27 and TRBJ2-5, with D hard to call. Germline V lookup: CDR1 MNHEY, CDR2 SMNVEV (reference sequence). The CDR3 runs to 14 residues. Trimming removed 2 bases at V and 5 bases at J, with 12 bases between. CDR3 in DNA: TGTGCCAGCAGTTTAACCAAGCAGCGTGAGACCCAGTACTTC. As protein: CASSLTKQRETQYF.

This chain links TRBV9 with TRBJ2-7; 8 bases align to TRBD1. V lost 4 bases, J lost 0 bases, and 21 bases stayed unmatched. The germline V gene encodes CDR1 SGDLS and CDR2 YYNGEE. The CDR3 is made up of 20 amino acids. CDR3 bases: TGTGCCAGCAGCACCCGCCCTAACCCCGGACAGGGAGTGGGCTCCTACGAGCAGTACTTC. Its translation: CASSTRPNPGQGVGSYEQYF.

V and J are TRBV29-1 and TRBJ1-2, with 10 bases aligning to TRBD1. Germline CDR1 reads SQVTM; CDR2 reads ANQGSEA. CDR3 length: 12 amino acids. The junction had 3 bases not matched to a gene; V was cut back by 8 bases and J by 3 bases. CDR3 nucleotides: TGCAGCCTCGGGACAGGGGACTATGGCTACACCTTC. The encoded protein is CSLGTGDYGYTF.

This clone showed up just once. The V and J genes are TRBV28 and TRBJ1-3, with D perhaps matching TRBD1 (6 bases). Germline V gene lookup returns CDR1 MDHEN and CDR2 SYDVKM. The ends were cut back, 6 bases at V and 4 bases at J, with 10 bases in the middle. The CDR3 spans 13 residues. The CDR3, as DNA: TGTGCCAGCAGATCAGGGGCCGGAAACACCATATATTTT. Translated, it gives CASRSGAGNTIYF. Full variable domain (rest looked up from reference TRBV28 and TRBJ1-3): DVKVTQSSRYLVKRTGEKVFLECVQDMDHENMFWYRQDPGLGLRLIYFSYDVKMKEKGDIPEGYSVSREKKERFSLILESASTNQTSMYLCASRSGAGNTIYFGEGSWLTVV.

This clone was counted a single time. This chain uses TRBV7-3 with TRBJ2-1; TRBD2 aligns across 9 bases. Looked up from germline, CDR1 is SGHTA and CDR2 is FQGTGA. V trimming: 2 bases; J trimming: 0 bases; junction bases outside the gene matches: 11. This CDR3 region has 19 residues. The CDR3 bases are TGTGCCAGCAGCTTAGTACCCCTTCTTAGCGGGAGCTCCTACAATGAGCAGTTCTTC. Translation gives CASSLVPLLSGSSYNEQFF.

The CDR3 coding sequence is TGTGCCAGCAGTGAAGCGCTTGTAGCGGGGGGCCGAGATACGCAGTATTTT. It translates to CASSEALVAGGRDTQYF. The chain combines TRBV6-1 with TRBJ2-3; 10 positions match TRBD2. This CDR3 region has 17 residues. The germline V gene encodes CDR1 MNHNS and CDR2 SASEGT. The V gene end was trimmed by 0 bases and the J gene end by 5 bases; junction bases not matched to a gene: 8.

The sample holds one count of this clone. The rearrangement links TRBV5-1 to TRBJ2-7, with D perhaps TRBD1 (7 bases). V lost 2 bases and J 6 bases, leaving 18 bases between the germline ends. Germline CDR1 and CDR2: SGHRS and YFSETQ. There are 15 residues in the CDR3. The chain's CDR3 is CASSLTGDFRGEQYF. The CDR3 DNA reads TGCGCCAGCAGCTTAACAGGGGACTTCAGGGGCGAGCAGTACTTC.

The gene calls are TRBV19 and TRBJ2-2; D may be TRBD1 (5 bases). Germline V gives CDR1 LNHDA, CDR2 SQIVND (reference sequence). V dropped 6 bases and J dropped 5 bases, with 7 bases sitting between them. This CDR3 region has 12 residues. Written as DNA, the CDR3 is TGTGCCAGTAGGCGACAGACCGGGGAGCTGTTTTTT. Protein product: CASRRQTGELFF.

V gene TRBV6-6 combines with J gene TRBJ2-5; D perhaps matches TRBD1 (6 bases). Trimming shortened V by 2 bases and J by 4 bases, and 11 bases separated the two germline ends. The length of the CDR3 is 14 residues. CDR1 is MNHNY and CDR2 is SVGAGI in the germline V gene (reference sequence). The CDR3 coding sequence is TGTGCCAGCAGTTACCAGGACAGCCGAGAGACCCAGTACTTC. It yields the protein CASSYQDSRETQYF.

The rearrangement links TRBV12-3 or TRBV12-4 to TRBJ2-5, with 8 nucleotides matching TRBD2. The CDR3 length is 12 residues. The J segment lost 7 bases and the V segment lost 8 bases, leaving 6 bases of the junction unmatched. CDR3 bases: TGTGCCAGCCGGTCGGGGGGGCGGACCCAGTACTTC. As protein: CASRSGGRTQYF.

The chain couples TRBV5-1 to TRBJ2-2; D ambiguous. The germline V gene has CDR1 SGHRS and CDR2 YFSETQ. This CDR3 has 14 amino acids. With 0 bases removed from V and 4 bases from J, the gap between germline ends came to 7 bases. The CDR3 bases are TGCGCCAGCAGCTTGGGACAAAGCACCGGGGAGCTGTTTTTT. It yields the protein CASSLGQSTGELFF.

As concerns this clone: Compared with germline, one end of the junction differs, possibly owing to a read error. The V and J genes are TRBV7-3 and TRBJ2-1; no firm D call. Germline CDR1 is SGHTA and CDR2 is FQGTGA. This CDR3 has 15 amino acids. The CDR3 coding sequence is TGTGCCAGCAGCTCCCAAGTCAACTCCCACAATGAGCAGTTCTTC. Translated: CASSSQVNSHNEQFF. Full variable domain (remainder filled in from reference TRBV7-3 and TRBJ2-1): GAGVSQTPSNKVTEKGKYVELRCDPISGHTALYWYRQSLGQGPEFLIYFQGTGAADDSGLPNDRFFAVRPEGSVSTLKIQRTERGDSAVYLCASSSQVNSHNEQFFGPGTRLTVL.

This chain connects TRBV5-6 to TRBJ2-4; perhaps TRBD2 as D (5 bases). Germline V lookup: CDR1 SGHDT, CDR2 YYEEEE. The CDR3 has 13 residues. Trimming shortened V by 7 bases and J by 6 bases, and 14 bases separated the two germline ends. The CDR3 is CASCREGRNIQYF. For the CDR3, the DNA is TGTGCCAGCTGTCGGGAAGGTCGAAACATTCAGTACTTC.

The chain couples TRBV18 to TRBJ2-1; 7 bases are shared with TRBD1. Per the germline V gene, CDR1 is KGHSH and CDR2 is LQKENI. This CDR3 comprises 14 residues. V was pared by 5 bases and J by 5 bases, with 6 bases of the junction left unmatched. In DNA form, the CDR3 reads TGTGCCAGCTCAGACAGGGACGGAAACAATGAGCAGTTCTTC. The encoded protein is CASSDRDGNNEQFF. Looking up the rest from reference TRBV18 and TRBJ2-1 gives the full variable domain: NAGVMQNPRHLVRRRGQEARLRCSPMKGHSHVYWYRQLPEEGLKFMVYLQKENIIDESGMPKERFSAEFPKEGPSILRIQQVVRGDSAAYFCASSDRDGNNEQFFGPGTRLTVL.

The V and J genes are TRBV9 and TRBJ1-4, with D perhaps TRBD1 (5 bases). CDR1 and CDR2 from the germline V gene are SGDLS and YYNGEE. V was cut by 4 bases and J by 6 bases, with 19 bases left in between. This CDR3 spans 16 amino acids. The DNA of the CDR3 is TGTGCCAGCAGCTGGGGGACGGGATCGGTAGATGAAAAACTGTTTTTT. The encoded protein is CASSWGTGSVDEKLFF.

V is TRBV11-2 and J is TRBJ2-2; D not certain. Trimming took 2 bases from V and 6 from J, leaving 4 bases between them. The CDR3 loop spans 12 amino acids. Germline V gene sequence: CDR1 SGHAT, CDR2 FQNNGV. Here the CDR3 DNA reads TGTGCCAGCAGCTTACTCCCCGGGGAGCTGTTTTTT. Protein sequence: CASSLLPGELFF.

This chain connects TRBV7-8 to TRBJ2-5, with TRBD1 identical over 8 bases. The CDR3 totals 15 residues. Germline trimming cut 5 bases from V and 5 bases from J; bases unmatched to any gene: 10. CDR1 is SGHVS, CDR2 FQNEAQ, per germline. DNA for the CDR3: TGTGCCAGCAGCAGCGTCAGGGGGCGCCGGGAGACCCAGTACTTC. It specifies CASSSVRGRRETQYF.

V gene TRBV27 combines with J gene TRBJ2-7; D call uncertain. The V and J ends lost 7 bases and 8 bases respectively, with 15 bases between them. The CDR3 totals 12 residues. The V gene's germline CDR1 is MNHEY and CDR2 SMNVEV (reference sequence). CDR3 sequence reads: CASIMRLLKQYF. The CDR3 region has the DNA TGTGCCAGCATAATGAGGCTTTTGAAGCAGTACTTC.